This TCR beta chain was documented in a study of blood T cell repertoires in COVID-19. Turning to the study itself: Whether acute or convalescent, the COVID-19 samples came from the United States, Italy and Spain. PBMCs, B-cell-depleted T cells, or T cells were the source of the cDNA or gDNA that made up the material.

This CDR3 has 12 residues. CDR1 KGHSH and CDR2 LQKENI come from the germline V gene. Between the trimmed V and J ends, which lost 1 base and 8 bases, there was a span of 8 bases. This clone was counted a few times. In the source study's methods: How many nucleated cells were present was estimated from reference gene primer amplification. Some clones are missing from TCRdb's copy, which holds only in-frame ones; the method was immunoSEQ multiplex PCR. V and J calls plus clone size are reproduced from that table; the DNA served to infer D and trimming. The sample has hundreds of thousands of clones, approximately 81% seen once.

The sequencing input was peripheral blood. The chain uses TRBV18 and TRBJ1-2; D is unclear. The TCR was taken from a woman older than 75 with acute or convalescent COVID-19. The CDR3 protein is CASSPRVGGYTF. The CDR3 DNA is TGTGCCAGCTCACCACGTGTTGGCGGCTACACCTTC. The complete variable domain, with remaining parts taken from reference TRBV18 and TRBJ1-2, reads NAGVMQNPRHLVRRRGQEARLRCSPMKGHSHVYWYRQLPEEGLKFMVYLQKENIIDESGMPKERFSAEFPKEGPSILRIQQVVRGDSAAYFCASSPRVGGYTFGSGTRLTVV.